These 2 T cell receptor beta chains were all obtained from the same sample, sequenced in a study of blood T cell repertoires in COVID-19. The method was immunoSEQ multiplex PCR; TCRdb's version includes in-frame clones alone and lacks a portion of them. The sample lists about 120,000 clones; under 95% were seen once. Sequencing input: peripheral blood. These receptors all come from a man in his fifties or sixties with COVID-19, enrolled during active disease.

For the CDR3, the DNA is TGCGCCAGCAGCTTATCACTAGCGGGAGGGCCCGGCGGGGAGCTGTTTTTT. It is translated as CASSLSLAGGPGGELFF. The J gene is TRBJ2-2, the V gene TRBV5-1, with 13 positions matching TRBD2. Germline V gives CDR1 SGHRS, CDR2 YFSETQ. Unmatched junction bases numbered 8, after V lost 2 bases and J lost 7 bases. This CDR3 region has 17 residues.

V usage is TRBV7-8 and J usage is TRBJ2-1; D is uncertain. The germline V and J ends were trimmed by 6 bases and 0 bases, with 15 bases remaining between them. The CDR3 runs to 16 residues. Germline V CDR1 and CDR2: SGHVS, FQNEAQ. For the CDR3, the DNA is TGTGCCAGCAGTCCTTTAGCTGATAGCTCCTACAATGAGCAGTTCTTC. Translated, it gives CASSPLADSSYNEQFF. Looking up the rest from reference TRBV7-8 and TRBJ2-1 gives the full variable domain: GAGVSQSPRYKVAKRGQDVALRCDPISGHVSLFWYQQALGQGPEFLTYFQNEAQLDKSGLPSDRFFAERPEGSVSTLKIQRTQQEDSAVYLCASSPLADSSYNEQFFGPGTRLTVL.